The 24 T cell receptor beta chains reported below all come from one sample, sequenced in a study of T cells in Graves' hyperthyroidism and ophthalmopathy. The source material, RNA transcripts, was used to amplify TCR beta CDR3 regions. HTBI primers drove first-round RT-PCR of the TCR CDR3. TCRdb called the multiplex PCR reads again in MiXCR, with one record for every CDR3 protein. The sample has around 800,000 distinct CDR3 sequences; over 35% are singletons. Sequencing was performed on blood. These receptors all stem from a man aged 18 to 35 with Graves' hyperthyroidism.

A few counts support this clonotype. The chain recombines TRBV20-1 with TRBJ2-7; 7 bases are shared with TRBD2. The CDR3 totals 15 residues. Losses at the gene ends were 4 bases for V and 2 bases for J; bases not matched to a gene: 11. Germline V lookup: CDR1 DFQATT, CDR2 SNEGSKA (reference sequence). The CDR3 loop reads CSAMRTGGLTYEQYF. CDR3 sequence (DNA): TGCAGTGCTATGAGAACGGGAGGCCTTACCTACGAGCAGTACTTC.

The table lists this clonotype with a few counts. The V and J genes are TRBV13 and TRBJ1-1, with D unclear. The CDR3 is 14 residues long. Germline V gives CDR1 PRHDT, CDR2 FYEKMQ (reference sequence). V lost 2 bases and J lost 6, with 13 bases in between. Here the CDR3 reads CASSLRRSYSEAFF. CDR3 bases: TGTGCCAGCAGCTTACGTAGGTCCTACTCTGAAGCTTTCTTT.

As regards this clonotype: This may stem from a read error, because a much larger clone lies one nucleotide away. This chain joins TRBV2 and TRBJ2-2; 7 bases map to TRBD1. CDR3 size: 15 residues. Per the germline V gene, CDR1 is SNHLY and CDR2 is FYNNEI. The CDR3 reads CAGSGTASNTGELFF. CDR3 bases: TGTGCCGGCAGTGGGACAGCTTCGAACACCGGGGAGCTGTTTTTT.

This chain joins TRBV7-8 and TRBJ1-5; D is possibly TRBD1 (5 bases). Deletions cut 3 bases from V and 3 bases from J, with 12 bases between. This CDR3 has 15 amino acids. Germline V gives CDR1 SGHVS, CDR2 FQNEAQ. The chain's CDR3 is CASSFRGGFNQPQHF. In nucleotides, the CDR3 is TGTGCCAGCAGCTTTCGGGGCGGGTTCAATCAGCCCCAGCATTTT.

This clonotype showed up just a few times. V is TRBV7-8 and J is TRBJ2-5, with TRBD2 matching 7 bases. CDR1 is SGHVS and CDR2 is FQNEAQ in the germline V gene. This CDR3 contains 16 residues. V was pared by 3 bases and J by 2 bases, with 9 bases of the junction left unmatched. CDR3 DNA sequence: TGTGCCAGCAGCTTTAGAGCGGGGACTGAGCAAGAGACCCAGTACTTC. It translates to CASSFRAGTEQETQYF. The full variable domain, in which reference TRBV7-8 and TRBJ2-5 provide the parts outside the CDR3, is GAGVSQSPRYKVAKRGQDVALRCDPISGHVSLFWYQQALGQGPEFLTYFQNEAQLDKSGLPSDRFFAERPEGSVSTLKIQRTQQEDSAVYLCASSFRAGTEQETQYFGPGTRLLVL.

CDR3 in DNA: TGTGCCAGCAGTTACGGGTTCAATCAGCCCCAGCATTTT. As protein: CASSYGFNQPQHF. V and J are TRBV6-5 and TRBJ1-5, with unresolved D. Germline V gene lookup returns CDR1 MNHEY and CDR2 SVGAGI. V lost 2 bases and J lost 3, with 5 bases in between. The CDR3 is 13 residues long.

This clonotype has only a few counts. V usage is TRBV5-6 and J usage is TRBJ2-5; TRBD2 aligns across 9 bases. The ends lost 4 bases at V and 2 bases at J; junction bases unmatched: 6. The CDR3 length is 15 residues. The V gene's germline CDR1 is SGHDT and CDR2 YYEEEE. The CDR3 DNA follows: TGTGCCAGCAGCCCGGCTAGCGGGGCTCAAGAGACCCAGTACTTC. Translated, it gives CASSPASGAQETQYF.

This clonotype was seen a handful of times. This chain links TRBV9 with TRBJ1-1; possibly TRBD1 for D (6 bases). The germline V gene has CDR1 SGDLS and CDR2 YYNGEE. Trimming shortened V by 3 bases and J by 1 base, and 16 bases separated the two germline ends. This CDR3 spans 16 amino acids. The CDR3 protein is CASSGVDRTSNTEAFF. DNA of the CDR3: TGTGCCAGCAGCGGGGTCGACAGGACCTCGAACACTGAAGCTTTCTTT. Together with reference TRBV9 and TRBJ1-1, the CDR3 gives the full variable domain: DSGVTQTPKHLITATGQRVTLRCSPRSGDLSVYWYQQSLDQGLQFLIQYYNGEERAKGNILERFSAQQFPDLHSELNLSSLELGDSALYFCASSGVDRTSNTEAFFGQGTRLTVV.

This clonotype was seen only once. One base away lies a much larger clone, so this may be a sequencing read error. This chain connects TRBV9 to TRBJ1-2, with a weak D call TRBD1 (6 bases). V was clipped by 3 bases and J by 2 bases, with 11 bases between them. The CDR3 is 14 amino acids. Germline CDR1 reads SGDLS; CDR2 reads YYNGEE. The CDR3, as DNA: TGTGCCAGCAGCGCGGGACATCGGAACTATGGCTACACCTTC. It is translated as CASSAGHRNYGYTF.

V and J are TRBV7-8 and TRBJ2-2; either TRBD1 or TRBD2 may fit D (5 bases each). CDR1 and CDR2 from the germline V gene are SGHVS and FQNEAQ. This CDR3 contains 15 residues. With 5 bases removed from V and 2 bases from J, the gap between germline ends came to 12 bases. The CDR3 DNA sequence: TGTGCCAGCAGCCACGGGACGCTTAACACCGGGGAGCTGTTTTTT. Residues: CASSHGTLNTGELFF.

This clonotype was detected only once. CDR3 region: CASSLARRQGGEKLFF. For the CDR3, the DNA is TGTGCCAGCAGCTTAGCGCGGAGACAGGGGGGCGAAAAACTGTTTTTT. The rearrangement uses TRBV7-8 and TRBJ1-4; TRBD1 matches at 9 bases. The CDR3 runs to 16 residues. The V gene's germline CDR1 is SGHVS and CDR2 FQNEAQ. V was clipped by 0 bases and J by 8 bases; unmatched bases: 7.

This clonotype was observed a handful of times. The chain joins TRBV2 to TRBJ2-5; TRBD1 matches at 10 bases. The germline CDR1 and CDR2 sequences are SNHLY and FYNNEI. The V and J ends lost 4 bases and 4 bases, in that order; junction bases with no gene match: 6. This CDR3 is built from 15 residues. The CDR3: CASSVPTGGLETQYF. CDR3 DNA sequence: TGTGCCAGCAGTGTCCCGACAGGGGGCTTAGAGACCCAGTACTTC.

Concerning this clonotype: A much larger clone is a single base away; this may be a read error. The chain joins TRBV7-6 to TRBJ1-2; a possible D gene is TRBD1 (6 bases). The CDR3 extends over 17 amino acids. Germline CDR1 SGHVS, CDR2 FNYEAQ. The CDR3 DNA reads TGTGCCAGCAGCTTAGTCGGGACAAAGGGGTCTCGGTATGGCAACACCTTC. This encodes CASSLVGTKGSRYGNTF.

This chain connects TRBV9 to TRBJ2-2; no definite D call. This CDR3 spans 16 amino acids. The V end was cut by 2 bases, the J end by 4 bases, with 15 bases between. The germline V gene has CDR1 SGDLS and CDR2 YYNGEE. For the CDR3, the DNA is TGTGCCAGCAGCGTCAGTCGGGCAGGTGTCACCGGGGAGCTGTTTTTT. This codes for CASSVSRAGVTGELFF.

CDR3 DNA sequence: TGTGCCTGGAGTCCCCCGGGACCACTTAATTCACCCCTCCACTTT. It codes for CAWSPPGPLNSPLHF. The V and J genes are TRBV24-1 and TRBJ1-6; possibly TRBD1 for D (5 bases). Per germline, CDR1 KGHDR and CDR2 SFDVKD. The CDR3 consists of 15 residues. Trimming took 12 bases from V and 6 from J, leaving 20 bases between them.

A remark on this clonotype: This may be a read error, as it is one base from a much larger clone. This chain uses TRBV7-9 with TRBJ1-4, with 8 bases aligning to TRBD1. The V gene's germline CDR1 is SEHNR and CDR2 FQNEAQ (reference sequence). The CDR3 runs to 16 residues. The CDR3 nucleotides are TGTGCCGGCAGCTCCACAGGGGGGGTTTGGAATGAAAAACTGTTTTTT. Protein product: CAGSSTGGVWNEKLFF.

This clonotype was picked up a small number of times. The V call is TRBV9, the J call TRBJ1-1; 9 bases fit TRBD1. Per the germline V gene, CDR1 is SGDLS and CDR2 is YYNGEE. The CDR3 has 16 amino acids. With V trimmed by 4 bases and J by 1 base, 8 bases remained unmatched. The CDR3 here is CASSPGTGLQNTEAFF. CDR3 coding DNA: TGTGCCAGCAGCCCCGGGACAGGGCTCCAGAACACTGAAGCTTTCTTT.

This clonotype occurred many times. The chain couples TRBV7-9 to TRBJ2-7, with D unclear. Germline CDR1 reads SEHNR; CDR2 reads FQNEAQ (reference sequence). Trimming shortened V by 1 base and J by 5 bases, and 12 bases separated the two germline ends. The CDR3 loop spans 14 amino acids. The CDR3 spells CASSLGTSRNEQYF. The CDR3 nucleotides read TGTGCCAGCAGCTTAGGGACCTCCCGGAACGAGCAGTACTTC.

The chain joins TRBV2 to TRBJ1-2; weak D call: TRBD1 (5 bases). The germline V gene has CDR1 SNHLY and CDR2 FYNNEI. V was shortened by 6 bases and J by 4 bases, with 15 bases between the two germline ends. The CDR3 runs to 14 residues. The CDR3 bases are TGTGCCAGCAGCCGTCAGGGCGATACCTATGGCTACACCTTC. It is translated as CASSRQGDTYGYTF.

In its sample, this clonotype was seen many times. The chain joins TRBV19 to TRBJ1-1; D gene ambiguous. Per the germline V gene, CDR1 is LNHDA and CDR2 is SQIVND (reference sequence). The CDR3 is 11 amino acids. Trimming stripped 10 bases from V and 1 base from J, with 7 bases between. CDR3 coding DNA: TGTGCCACCTGGAGGAACACTGAAGCTTTCTTT. Its translation: CATWRNTEAFF.

The CDR3 loop reads CSARDSGRGNEQFF. The CDR3 bases are TGCAGTGCTAGAGATAGCGGGAGGGGCAATGAGCAGTTCTTC. The rearrangement joins TRBV20-1 to TRBJ2-1; 11 bases line up with TRBD2. Germline CDR1 is DFQATT and CDR2 is SNEGSKA (reference sequence). CDR3 length: 14 amino acids. The V and J ends lost 0 bases and 6 bases, in that order; junction bases with no gene match: 1.

J is TRBJ2-7 and V is TRBV25-1; no firm D call. The CDR3 contains 14 residues. CDR1 is MGHDK and CDR2 is SYGVNS in the germline V gene. V lost 5 bases and J 3 bases, leaving 14 bases between the germline ends. The CDR3 spells CASSLSATYYEQYF. The CDR3 DNA reads as TGTGCCAGCAGTTTATCGGCAACTTACTACGAGCAGTACTTC.

This chain connects TRBV4-3 to TRBJ1-4, with a possible D match to TRBD1 (6 bases). V shed 3 bases and J shed 3 bases, with 14 bases lying between them. There are 16 residues in the CDR3. Germline values: CDR1 LGHNA, CDR2 YSLEER. For the CDR3, the DNA is TGCGCCAGCAGCCATAACCCAGGACAGCCTAATGAAAAACTGTTTTTT. Encoded protein: CASSHNPGQPNEKLFF.

This clonotype was seen many times. The chain carries TRBV25-1 and TRBJ2-7, with no clear D. The CDR3 length is 13 residues. V was cut by 1 base and J by 3 bases, with 7 bases left in between. Germline lookup yields CDR1 MGHDK and CDR2 SYGVNS. CDR3 in amino acids: CASSEFVGYEQYF. The CDR3 DNA follows: TGTGCCAGCAGTGAATTTGTGGGCTACGAGCAGTACTTC.